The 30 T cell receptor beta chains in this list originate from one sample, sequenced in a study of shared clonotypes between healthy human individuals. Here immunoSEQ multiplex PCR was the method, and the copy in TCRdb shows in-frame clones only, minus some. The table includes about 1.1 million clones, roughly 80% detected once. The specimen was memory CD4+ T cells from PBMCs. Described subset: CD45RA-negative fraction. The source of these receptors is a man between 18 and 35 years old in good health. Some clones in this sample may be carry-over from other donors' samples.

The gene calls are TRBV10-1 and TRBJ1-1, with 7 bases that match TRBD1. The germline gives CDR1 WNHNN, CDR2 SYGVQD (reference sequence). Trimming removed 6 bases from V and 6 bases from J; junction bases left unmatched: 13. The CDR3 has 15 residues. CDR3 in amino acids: CASSHSGTGVAEAFF. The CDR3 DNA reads TGCGCCAGCAGCCATAGCGGTACAGGGGTCGCTGAAGCTTTCTTT.

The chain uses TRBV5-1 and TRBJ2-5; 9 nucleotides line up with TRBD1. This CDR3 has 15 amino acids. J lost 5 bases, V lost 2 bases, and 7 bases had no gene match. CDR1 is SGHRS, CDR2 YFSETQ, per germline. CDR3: CASSFLQGAGETQYF. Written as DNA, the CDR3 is TGCGCCAGCAGCTTTTTACAGGGGGCCGGGGAGACCCAGTACTTC.

The CDR3 protein is CASSEGSWLAGSGEQYF. CDR3 nucleotides: TGCGCCAGCAGTGAGGGGAGTTGGCTAGCGGGATCGGGTGAGCAGTACTTC. This sequence joins TRBV10-1 and TRBJ2-7; 9 bases fit TRBD2. From germline, CDR1 is WNHNN and CDR2 SYGVQD (reference sequence). This CDR3 is built from 17 residues. Trimming at V came to 2 bases and at J to 7 bases, leaving 15 bases not matched to a gene.

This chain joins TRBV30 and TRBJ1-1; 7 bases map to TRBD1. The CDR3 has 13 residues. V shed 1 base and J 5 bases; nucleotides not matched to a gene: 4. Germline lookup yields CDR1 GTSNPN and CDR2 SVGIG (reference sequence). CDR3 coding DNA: TGTGCCTGGAGTGGGCAGGGGGTTACTGAAGCTTTCTTT. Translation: CAWSGQGVTEAFF.

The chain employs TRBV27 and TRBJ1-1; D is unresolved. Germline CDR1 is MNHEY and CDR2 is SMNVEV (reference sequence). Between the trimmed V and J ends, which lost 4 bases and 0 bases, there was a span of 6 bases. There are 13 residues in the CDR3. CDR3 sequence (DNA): TGTGCCAGCAGTTGGAAGGTGAACACTGAAGCTTTCTTT. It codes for CASSWKVNTEAFF.

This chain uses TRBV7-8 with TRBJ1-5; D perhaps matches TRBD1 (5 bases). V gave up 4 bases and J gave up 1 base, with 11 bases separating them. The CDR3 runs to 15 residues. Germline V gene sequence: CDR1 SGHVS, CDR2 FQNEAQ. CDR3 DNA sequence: TGTGCCAGCAGCTGGGGGGTCGGGAGCAATCAGCCCCAGCATTTT. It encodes CASSWGVGSNQPQHF. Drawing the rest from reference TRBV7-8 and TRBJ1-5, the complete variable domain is GAGVSQSPRYKVAKRGQDVALRCDPISGHVSLFWYQQALGQGPEFLTYFQNEAQLDKSGLPSDRFFAERPEGSVSTLKIQRTQQEDSAVYLCASSWGVGSNQPQHFGDGTRLSIL.

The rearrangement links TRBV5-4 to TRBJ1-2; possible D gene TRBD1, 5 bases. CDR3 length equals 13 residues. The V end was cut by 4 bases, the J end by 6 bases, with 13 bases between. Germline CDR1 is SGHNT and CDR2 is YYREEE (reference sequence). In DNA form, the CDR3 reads TGTGCCAGCAGCCCGCCGGGGGTTCATGGCTACACCTTC. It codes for CASSPPGVHGYTF.

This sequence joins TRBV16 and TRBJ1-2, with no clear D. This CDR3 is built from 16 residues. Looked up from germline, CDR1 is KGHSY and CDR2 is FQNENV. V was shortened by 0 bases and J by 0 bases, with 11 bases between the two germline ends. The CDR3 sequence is CASSQSRQNTNYGYTF. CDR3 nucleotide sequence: TGTGCCAGCAGCCAATCCCGCCAGAACACTAACTATGGCTACACCTTC.

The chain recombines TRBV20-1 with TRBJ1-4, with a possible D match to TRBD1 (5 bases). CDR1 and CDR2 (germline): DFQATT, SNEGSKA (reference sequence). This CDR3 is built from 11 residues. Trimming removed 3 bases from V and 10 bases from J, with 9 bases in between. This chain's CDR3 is CSASRGGKLFF. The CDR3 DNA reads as TGCAGTGCTAGTAGGGGCGGAAAACTGTTTTTT.

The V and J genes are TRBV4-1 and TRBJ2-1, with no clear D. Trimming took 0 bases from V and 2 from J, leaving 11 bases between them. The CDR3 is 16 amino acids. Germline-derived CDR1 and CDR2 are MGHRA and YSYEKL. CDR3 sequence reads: CASSQEGRATYNEQFF. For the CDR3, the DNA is TGCGCCAGCAGCCAAGAGGGAAGGGCGACCTACAATGAGCAGTTCTTC.

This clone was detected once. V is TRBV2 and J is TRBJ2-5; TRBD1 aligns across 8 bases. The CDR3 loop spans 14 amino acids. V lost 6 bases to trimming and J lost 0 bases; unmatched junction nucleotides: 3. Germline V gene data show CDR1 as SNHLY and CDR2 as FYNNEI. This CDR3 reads CASSRDRNQETQYF. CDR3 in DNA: TGTGCCAGCAGCCGGGACAGGAACCAAGAGACCCAGTACTTC.

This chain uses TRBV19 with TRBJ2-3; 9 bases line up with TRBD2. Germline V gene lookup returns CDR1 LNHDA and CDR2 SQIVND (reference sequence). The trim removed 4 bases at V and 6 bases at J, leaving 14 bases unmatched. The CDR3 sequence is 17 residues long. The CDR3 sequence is CASSTPRIAGVRDTQYF. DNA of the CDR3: TGTGCCAGTAGTACCCCACGTATAGCGGGAGTTCGGGATACGCAGTATTTT.

CDR3 region: CASSRYTGDAGANVLTF. The CDR3, as DNA: TGTGCCAGTAGTAGGTATACAGGGGACGCTGGGGCCAACGTCCTGACTTTC. The rearrangement links TRBV19 to TRBJ2-6, with TRBD1 matching over 7 bases. CDR3 length: 17 amino acids. The trim removed 4 bases at V and 2 bases at J, leaving 8 bases unmatched. CDR1 LNHDA and CDR2 SQIVND come from the germline V gene (reference sequence).

The CDR3: CAISSSTGTGYEQYF. DNA for the CDR3: TGTGCCATCAGCTCCTCCACCGGGACAGGCTACGAGCAGTACTTC. The chain couples TRBV10-3 to TRBJ2-7; 8 nucleotides match TRBD1. This CDR3 comprises 15 residues. Germline CDR1 reads ENHRY; CDR2 reads SYGVKD. The junction had 10 bases not matched to a gene; V was cut back by 6 bases and J by 3 bases.

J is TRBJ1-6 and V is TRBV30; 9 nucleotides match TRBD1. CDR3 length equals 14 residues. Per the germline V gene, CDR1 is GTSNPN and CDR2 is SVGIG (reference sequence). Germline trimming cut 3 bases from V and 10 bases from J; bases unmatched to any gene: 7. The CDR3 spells CAWRPPGQGSPLHF. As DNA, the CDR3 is TGTGCCTGGAGGCCTCCGGGACAGGGATCACCCCTCCACTTT.

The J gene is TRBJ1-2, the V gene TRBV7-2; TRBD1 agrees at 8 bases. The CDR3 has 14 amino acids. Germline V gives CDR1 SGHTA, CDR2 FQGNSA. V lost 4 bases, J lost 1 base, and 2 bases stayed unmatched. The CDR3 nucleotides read TGTGCCAGCAGCTGGGACAGGAATAACTATGGCTACACCTTC. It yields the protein CASSWDRNNYGYTF. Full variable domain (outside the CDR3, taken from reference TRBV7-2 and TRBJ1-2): GAGVSQSPSNKVTEKGKDVELRCDPISGHTALYWYRQSLGQGLEFLIYFQGNSAPDKSGLPSDRFSAERTGGSVSTLTIQRTQQEDSAVYLCASSWDRNNYGYTFGSGTRLTVV.

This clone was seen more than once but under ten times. The chain's CDR3 is CASSEVKPGLAGEPSSYEQYF. CDR3 DNA: TGTGCCAGCAGTGAAGTAAAGCCGGGACTAGCGGGAGAGCCTAGCTCCTACGAGCAGTACTTC. The gene calls are TRBV6-1 and TRBJ2-7; 14 positions agree with TRBD2. V was clipped by 1 base and J by 0 bases; unmatched bases: 14. The CDR3 sequence is 21 residues long. CDR1 is MNHNS, CDR2 SASEGT, per germline.

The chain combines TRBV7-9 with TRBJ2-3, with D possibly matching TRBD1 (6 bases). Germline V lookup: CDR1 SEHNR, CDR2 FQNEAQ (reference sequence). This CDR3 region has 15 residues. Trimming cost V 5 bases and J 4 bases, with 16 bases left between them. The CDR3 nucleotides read TGTGCCAGCAGCCTGGGGCTCCAGGGGTCAGATACGCAGTATTTT. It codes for CASSLGLQGSDTQYF.

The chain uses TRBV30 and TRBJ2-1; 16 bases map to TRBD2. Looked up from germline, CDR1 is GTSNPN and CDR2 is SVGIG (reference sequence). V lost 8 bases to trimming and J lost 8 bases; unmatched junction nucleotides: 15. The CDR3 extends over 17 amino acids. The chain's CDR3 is CAVSAGTSGRAVDEQFF. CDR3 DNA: TGTGCCGTATCAGCCGGGACTAGCGGGAGGGCCGTCGATGAGCAGTTCTTC.

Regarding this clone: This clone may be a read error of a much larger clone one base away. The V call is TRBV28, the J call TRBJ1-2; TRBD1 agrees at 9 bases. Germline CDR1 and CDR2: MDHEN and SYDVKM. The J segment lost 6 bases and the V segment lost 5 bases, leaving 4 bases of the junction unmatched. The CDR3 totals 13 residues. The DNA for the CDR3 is TGTGCCAGCAGTGGGACAGGGTGGGATGGCTACACCTTC. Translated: CASSGTGWDGYTF.

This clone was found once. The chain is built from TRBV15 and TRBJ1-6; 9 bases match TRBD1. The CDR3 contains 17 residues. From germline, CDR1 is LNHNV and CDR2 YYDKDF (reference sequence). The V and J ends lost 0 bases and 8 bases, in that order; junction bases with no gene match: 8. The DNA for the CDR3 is TGTGCCACCAGCAGAGATACCGCCGACAGGGGGGATTCACCCCTCCACTTT. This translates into CATSRDTADRGDSPLHF.

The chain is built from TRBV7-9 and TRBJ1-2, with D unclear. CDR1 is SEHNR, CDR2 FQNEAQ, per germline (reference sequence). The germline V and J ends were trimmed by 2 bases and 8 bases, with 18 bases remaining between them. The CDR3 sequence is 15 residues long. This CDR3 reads CASSLSGLSLRGYTF. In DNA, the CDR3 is TGTGCCAGCAGCTTATCTGGGCTATCCTTGAGGGGCTACACCTTC.

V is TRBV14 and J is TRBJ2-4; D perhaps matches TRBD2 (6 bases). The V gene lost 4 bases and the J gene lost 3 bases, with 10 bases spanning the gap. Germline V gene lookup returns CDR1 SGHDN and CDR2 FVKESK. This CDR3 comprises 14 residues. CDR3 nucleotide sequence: TGTGCCAGCAGCCCTCTAGCGAACAAAAACATTCAGTACTTC. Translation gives CASSPLANKNIQYF.

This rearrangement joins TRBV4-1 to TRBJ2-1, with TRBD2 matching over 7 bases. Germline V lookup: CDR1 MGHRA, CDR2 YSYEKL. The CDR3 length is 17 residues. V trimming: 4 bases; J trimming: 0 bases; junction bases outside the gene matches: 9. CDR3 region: CASSPRHGRSSYNEQFF. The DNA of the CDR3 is TGCGCCAGCAGCCCCCGCCACGGGAGGAGCTCCTACAATGAGCAGTTCTTC.

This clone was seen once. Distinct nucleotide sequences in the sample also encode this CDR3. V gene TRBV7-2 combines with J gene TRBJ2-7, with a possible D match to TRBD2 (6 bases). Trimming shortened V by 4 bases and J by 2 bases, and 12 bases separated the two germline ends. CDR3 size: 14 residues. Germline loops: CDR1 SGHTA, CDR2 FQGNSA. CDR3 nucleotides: TGTGCCAGCAGCTCGGGACTCCTTCCCTACGAGCAGTACTTC. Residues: CASSSGLLPYEQYF.

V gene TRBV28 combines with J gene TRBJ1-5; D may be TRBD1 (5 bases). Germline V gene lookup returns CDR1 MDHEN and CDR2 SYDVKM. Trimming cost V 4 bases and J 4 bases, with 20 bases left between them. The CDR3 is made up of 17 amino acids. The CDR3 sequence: CASSSTVQVQRNQPQHF. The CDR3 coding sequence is TGTGCCAGCAGTTCCACCGTACAGGTCCAAAGGAATCAGCCCCAGCATTTT.

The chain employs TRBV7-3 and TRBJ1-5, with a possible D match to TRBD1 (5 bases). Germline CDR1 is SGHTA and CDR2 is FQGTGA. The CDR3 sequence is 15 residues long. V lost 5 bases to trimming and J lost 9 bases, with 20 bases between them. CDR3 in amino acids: CASSRNRDLGAPQHF. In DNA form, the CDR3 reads TGTGCCAGCAGCAGGAACCGGGACCTCGGGGCGCCCCAGCATTTT.

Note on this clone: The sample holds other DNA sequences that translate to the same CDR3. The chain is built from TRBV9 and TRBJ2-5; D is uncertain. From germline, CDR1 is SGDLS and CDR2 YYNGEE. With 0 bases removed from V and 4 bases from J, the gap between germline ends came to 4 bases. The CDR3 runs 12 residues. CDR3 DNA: TGTGCCAGCAGCGTAGGCGGAGAGACCCAGTACTTC. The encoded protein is CASSVGGETQYF.

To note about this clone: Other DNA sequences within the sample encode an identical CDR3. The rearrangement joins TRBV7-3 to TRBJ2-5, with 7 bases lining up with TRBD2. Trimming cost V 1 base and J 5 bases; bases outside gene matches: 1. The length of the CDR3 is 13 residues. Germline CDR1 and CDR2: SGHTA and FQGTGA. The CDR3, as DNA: TGTGCCAGCAGCTTAAGGCGGGAGGAGACCCAGTACTTC. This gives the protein CASSLRREETQYF.

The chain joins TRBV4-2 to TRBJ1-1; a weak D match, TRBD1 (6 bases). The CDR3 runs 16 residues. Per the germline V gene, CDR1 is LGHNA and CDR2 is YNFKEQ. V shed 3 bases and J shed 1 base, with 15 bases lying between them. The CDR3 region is CASSQLGTGRNTEAFF. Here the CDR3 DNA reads TGTGCCAGCAGCCAGCTGGGTACAGGGCGGAACACTGAAGCTTTCTTT.